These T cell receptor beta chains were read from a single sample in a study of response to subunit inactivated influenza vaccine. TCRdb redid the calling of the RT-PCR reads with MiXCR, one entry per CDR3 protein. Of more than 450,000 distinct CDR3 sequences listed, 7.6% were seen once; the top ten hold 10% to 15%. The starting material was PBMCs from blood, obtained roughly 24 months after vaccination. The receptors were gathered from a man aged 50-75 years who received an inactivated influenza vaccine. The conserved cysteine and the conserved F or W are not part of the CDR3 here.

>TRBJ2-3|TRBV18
ASSPAGTDTQY
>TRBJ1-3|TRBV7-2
ASSLGVVGGNTIY
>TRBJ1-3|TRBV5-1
ASSLGSEGNTIY
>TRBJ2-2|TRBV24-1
ATAKGKWNTGELF
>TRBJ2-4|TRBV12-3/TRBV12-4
ASSGTGSKNIQY
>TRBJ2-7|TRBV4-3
ASSRGPAGVNYEQY
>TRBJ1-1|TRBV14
ASSHPGTVTLNTEAF
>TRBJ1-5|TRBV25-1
ASSESAYQPQH
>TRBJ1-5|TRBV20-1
SARVPHAYSNQPQH
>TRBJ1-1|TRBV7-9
ASSAGGRPGDAF
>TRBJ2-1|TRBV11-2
ASSATPSSYNEQF
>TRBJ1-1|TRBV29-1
SVVGRQGTVEAF
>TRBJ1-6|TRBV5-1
ASSLNWQGDSPLH
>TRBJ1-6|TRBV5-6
ASSLIGQGGSYNLPLH
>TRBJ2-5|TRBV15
ATSRELETQY
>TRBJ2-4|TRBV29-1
SVESAKNIQY
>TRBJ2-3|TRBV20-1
SARPSGRFTQY
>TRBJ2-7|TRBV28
ASSTIGTEDYEQY
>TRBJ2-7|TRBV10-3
AIRSRDREGSEQY
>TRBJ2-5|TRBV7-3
ASSKDRGETQY
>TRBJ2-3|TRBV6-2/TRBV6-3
ASSPGTPYTQY
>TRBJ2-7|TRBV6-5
ASSYGGMRGYEQY
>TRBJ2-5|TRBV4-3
ASSQGTLGTQY
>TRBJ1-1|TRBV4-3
ASSQVTGNTEAF
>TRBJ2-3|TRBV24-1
ATSDFRGTDTQY
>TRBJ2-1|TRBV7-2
ASSLGPGADNEQF
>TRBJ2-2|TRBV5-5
ASSRYSGRAGELF
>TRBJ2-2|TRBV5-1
ASSDGGQGYTGELF
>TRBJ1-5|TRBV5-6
ASSLLGTGDQPQH
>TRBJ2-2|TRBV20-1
SAKETSTGELF
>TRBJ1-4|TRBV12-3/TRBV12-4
ASSPRRFPNEKLF
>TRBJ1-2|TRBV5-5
ASSGGPGYGYT
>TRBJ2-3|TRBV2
ATTGTTLGTDTQY
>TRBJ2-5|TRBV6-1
ASSVTRQGETQY
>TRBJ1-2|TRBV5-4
ASSLVSGNYGYT
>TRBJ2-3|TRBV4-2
ASSQDGTGARTDTQY
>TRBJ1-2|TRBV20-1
SARNYNTGTYGYT
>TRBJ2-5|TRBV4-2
ASSQDRFYGRARETQY
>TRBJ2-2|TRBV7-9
ASSLASGNTGELF
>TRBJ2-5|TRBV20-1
SARSSVRGALY
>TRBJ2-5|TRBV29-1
SVNRGGRETQY
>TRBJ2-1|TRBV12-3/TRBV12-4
ASSNGNEQF
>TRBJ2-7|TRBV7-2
ASSLRNSRSYEQY
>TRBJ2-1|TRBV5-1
ASSSLERGSYNEQF
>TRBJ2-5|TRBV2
ASSGEQTFGTQY
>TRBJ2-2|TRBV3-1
ASSQSTANTGELF
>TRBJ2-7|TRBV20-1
SASPFGGKLEQY
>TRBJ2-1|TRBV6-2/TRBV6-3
ASSTPSSGGRDEQF
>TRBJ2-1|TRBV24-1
ATSDRTGTDEQF
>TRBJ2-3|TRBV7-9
ASSAQQGSGTDTQY
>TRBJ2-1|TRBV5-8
ASSLFGSNEQF
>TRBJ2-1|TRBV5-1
ASSSLSGEQF
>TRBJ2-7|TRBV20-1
SASRGVGYEQY
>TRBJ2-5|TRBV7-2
ASSLRAGGAETQY
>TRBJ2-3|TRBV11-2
ASSLDRAGTDTQY
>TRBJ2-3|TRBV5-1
ASSFGDRDTDTQY